These 4 T cell receptor beta chains share one sample of origin, sequenced in a study of cytomegalovirus exposure and HLA in healthy donors (dated by TCRdb to about 2017). Receptor libraries were prepared by the immunoSEQ multiplex PCR assay. A mixture of 60 forward primers for TCR Vbeta segments and 13 reverse primers for TCR Jbeta segments was used in the multiplex PCR. Sourced from immuneACCESS, this table was stored by TCRdb with only in-frame sequences that have V and J called. A share of the clones is absent; for the studies checked, an unresolved V gene accounts for under half, and the remainder has no known explanation. Within this sample are 100,000 to 150,000 clones, with 74% of them counted one time only. Of the sample, 4% falls within the top ten clones. Material: PBMCs. These receptors originate from a man aged 40-49 years in good health and CMV-seropositive.

The chain links TRBV7-6 to TRBJ1-4; the D gene is possibly TRBD1 (5 bases). CDR3 length equals 14 residues. Germline CDR1 reads SGHVS; CDR2 reads FNYEAQ. V lost 6 bases and J 7 bases, leaving 15 bases between the germline ends. Here the CDR3 DNA reads TGTGCCAGCAGACCTAGGGGTTACGGTGAAAAACTGTTTTTT. Translated: CASRPRGYGEKLFF. Supplemented by reference TRBV7-6 and TRBJ1-4, the full variable domain reads GAGVSQSPRYKVTKRGQDVALRCDPISGHVSLYWYRQALGQGPEFLTYFNYEAQQDKSGLPNDRFSAERPEGSISTLTIQRTEQRDSAMYRCASRPRGYGEKLFFGSGTQLSVL.

The V call is TRBV19, the J call TRBJ1-1; tentatively, D is TRBD1 (6 bases). Germline CDR1 and CDR2: LNHDA and SQIVND (reference sequence). V was clipped by 7 bases and J by 8 bases, with 20 bases between them. The CDR3 is made up of 14 amino acids. CDR3 nucleotide sequence: TGTGCCAGTACCCCCATTTCAGGGGATGAAGAAGCTTTCTTT. Protein product: CASTPISGDEEAFF.

The chain has TRBV11-2 and TRBJ1-5, with a tentative D call TRBD1 (6 bases). Trimming left V 5 bases short and J 0 bases short, with 11 bases between. The germline gives CDR1 SGHAT, CDR2 FQNNGV. The CDR3 covers 15 residues. DNA for the CDR3: TGTGCCAGCAGCCACGGGACAACTAGCAATCAGCCCCAGCATTTT. Translating gives CASSHGTTSNQPQHF.

The rearrangement joins TRBV6-1 to TRBJ1-5; D gene ambiguous. CDR1 is MNHNS, CDR2 SASEGT, per germline. This CDR3 spans 13 amino acids. Trimming removed 3 bases from V and 1 base from J, with 4 bases in between. CDR3 bases: TGTGCCAGCAGTGACGGGAGCAATCAGCCCCAGCATTTT. Translation gives CASSDGSNQPQHF.